These 25 T cell receptor beta chains came from one sample sequenced in a study of follicular helper T cells after annual influenza vaccination. The assay was immunoSEQ multiplex PCR, and TCRdb's table has in-frame clones only and misses some. The sample holds roughly 9,700 clones, over 65% seen once. Time point here: 2015-2016 season, 7 days after influenza vaccination. The material was CXCR5- memory CD4+ T cells sorted from blood, obtained 7 days after influenza vaccination. The receptors stem from an adult who received the influenza vaccine.

This chain connects TRBV6-1 to TRBJ2-1; 8 nucleotides align to TRBD2. The CDR3 is 15 residues long. Trimming at V came to 1 base and at J to 7 bases, leaving 6 bases not matched to a gene. Germline CDR1 MNHNS, CDR2 SASEGT. The CDR3 loop is CASSEVDRGGNEQFF. The CDR3 DNA sequence: TGTGCCAGCAGTGAAGTCGATCGGGGGGGAAATGAGCAGTTCTTC.

This chain joins TRBV15 and TRBJ2-3; D uncertain. Germline assignment: CDR1 LNHNV and CDR2 YYDKDF (reference sequence). Trimming removed 0 bases at V and 6 bases at J, with 16 bases between. The CDR3 is made up of 16 amino acids. CDR3 loop: CATSRDRRSPGDTQYF. The CDR3 DNA follows: TGTGCCACCAGCAGAGATAGGCGATCCCCCGGGGATACGCAGTATTTT.

CDR3 coding DNA: TGTGCCAGCAGCGTAGACTGGGCCTCAGGTTCTAAAGCTTTCTTT. Translated: CASSVDWASGSKAFF. V is TRBV9 and J is TRBJ1-1; D is undetermined. CDR1 and CDR2 (germline): SGDLS, YYNGEE. With 0 bases removed from V and 9 bases from J, the gap between germline ends came to 18 bases. The CDR3 runs to 15 residues.

The rearrangement uses TRBV2 and TRBJ2-7; TRBD1 matches 7 bases. Germline V CDR1 and CDR2: SNHLY, FYNNEI. The J segment lost 0 bases and the V segment lost 7 bases, leaving 9 bases of the junction unmatched. The CDR3 covers 15 residues. The CDR3 sequence is CASTRDSATSYEQYF. DNA for the CDR3: TGTGCCAGCACCAGGGACAGCGCGACCTCCTACGAGCAGTACTTC.

The CDR3 bases are TGTGCCAGCAGTTACCCGGGAGAGAGTGGCTACACCTTC. Translated, it gives CASSYPGESGYTF. The V call is TRBV6-5, the J call TRBJ1-2, with D unclear. Germline lookup yields CDR1 MNHEY and CDR2 SVGAGI. The length of the CDR3 is 13 residues. V lost 2 bases, J lost 7 bases, and 11 bases lay in between.

This chain joins TRBV6-1 and TRBJ1-2; D perhaps matches TRBD1 (6 bases). The CDR3 runs to 17 residues. Trimming took 3 bases from V and 5 from J, leaving 22 bases between them. Germline CDR1 and CDR2: MNHNS and SASEGT. CDR3 protein: CASSDWTARTLGYGYTF. The CDR3 coding sequence is TGTGCCAGCAGTGATTGGACAGCGAGAACCCTGGGGTATGGCTACACCTTC.

The chain links TRBV28 to TRBJ2-4; TRBD2 agrees at 9 bases. Germline-derived CDR1 and CDR2 are MDHEN and SYDVKM. Trimming removed 4 bases from V and 4 bases from J; junction bases left unmatched: 5. The CDR3 length is 15 residues. CDR3 in amino acids: CASSYSSGEKNIQYF. CDR3 nucleotide sequence: TGTGCCAGCAGTTACTCTAGCGGGGAGAAAAACATTCAGTACTTC.

In its sample, this clone was seen once. This chain connects TRBV5-1 to TRBJ1-6, with TRBD1 identical over 8 bases. CDR1 and CDR2 (germline): SGHRS, YFSETQ. The CDR3 consists of 18 residues. Unmatched junction bases numbered 13, after V lost 4 bases and J lost 4 bases. CDR3 sequence reads: CASSLKLSGQAYNSPLHF. The CDR3, as DNA: TGCGCCAGCAGCCTCAAGCTCTCGGGACAGGCTTATAATTCACCCCTCCACTTT.

This chain links TRBV25-1 with TRBJ2-1; D is ambiguous. Looked up from germline, CDR1 is MGHDK and CDR2 is SYGVNS. There are 17 residues in the CDR3. V lost 3 bases, J lost 0 bases, and 15 bases lay in between. CDR3 nucleotides: TGTGCCAGCAGTGATCAGTCAGAGGCTGACTCCTACAATGAGCAGTTCTTC. Residues: CASSDQSEADSYNEQFF.

This clone has just one count. The rearrangement uses TRBV30 and TRBJ2-1; D gene ambiguous. Germline V gene data show CDR1 as GTSNPN and CDR2 as SVGIG (reference sequence). The V gene lost 2 bases and the J gene lost 10 bases, with 9 bases spanning the gap. The CDR3 sequence is 11 residues long. This CDR3 is CAWSRAGEQFF. CDR3 nucleotide sequence: TGTGCCTGGAGTAGGGCTGGCGAGCAGTTCTTC.

The chain carries TRBV14 and TRBJ2-3; D not certain. V lost 4 bases to trimming and J lost 1 base, with 0 bases between them. Germline V gives CDR1 SGHDN, CDR2 FVKESK. This CDR3 is 11 amino acids long. This CDR3 is CASSRTDTQYF. The CDR3 nucleotides are TGTGCCAGCAGCCGCACAGATACGCAGTATTTT.

The chain carries TRBV5-1 and TRBJ2-3; 9 nucleotides align to TRBD2. Germline V CDR1 and CDR2: SGHRS, YFSETQ. Trimming took 0 bases from V and 0 from J; bases not matched to a gene: 5. CDR3 size: 17 residues. This CDR3 is CASSLGVLAGSTDTQYF. The CDR3, as DNA: TGCGCCAGCAGCTTGGGAGTGCTAGCGGGGAGCACAGATACGCAGTATTTT. The full variable domain, rest sourced from reference TRBV5-1 and TRBJ2-3, is KAGVTQTPRYLIKTRGQQVTLSCSPISGHRSVSWYQQTPGQGLQFLFEYFSETQRNKGNFPGRFSGRQFSNSRSEMNVSTLELGDSALYLCASSLGVLAGSTDTQYFGPGTRLTVL.

The rearrangement uses TRBV2 and TRBJ2-3, with 11 bases aligning to TRBD2. V lost 7 bases to trimming and J lost 2 bases; unmatched junction nucleotides: 8. The CDR3 has 16 amino acids. Per germline, CDR1 SNHLY and CDR2 FYNNEI. CDR3 bases: TGTGCCAGCAAAGTAATAGCGGGGGGGGTCACAGATACGCAGTATTTT. Its translation: CASKVIAGGVTDTQYF.

The chain couples TRBV6-5 to TRBJ1-6; D is possibly TRBD1 (5 bases). The V gene lost 6 bases and the J gene lost 3 bases, with 12 bases spanning the gap. The length of the CDR3 is 15 residues. The V gene's germline CDR1 is MNHEY and CDR2 SVGAGI. CDR3 bases: TGTGCCAGCAGGTGGGGGAAGAGCTATAATTCACCCCTCCACTTT. This gives the protein CASRWGKSYNSPLHF.

This chain uses TRBV10-2 with TRBJ2-5, with 9 bases matching TRBD1. CDR3 length: 16 amino acids. Looked up from germline, CDR1 is WSHSY and CDR2 is SAAADI. V lost 3 bases, J lost 4 bases, and 9 bases stayed unmatched. The CDR3 bases are TGCGCCAGCAGTGACCCTGGCCTGACAGGGGGAGAGACCCAGTACTTC. The encoded protein is CASSDPGLTGGETQYF.

The CDR3 nucleotides read TGTGCCAGCAGCCTCCCCAGGCGAGGCACTGAAGCTTTCTTT. The encoded protein is CASSLPRRGTEAFF. The chain joins TRBV28 to TRBJ1-1; D gene uncertain. Trimming removed 6 bases from V and 4 bases from J, with 15 bases in between. The CDR3 spans 14 residues. CDR1 is MDHEN and CDR2 is SYDVKM in the germline V gene.

V and J are TRBV28 and TRBJ2-7, with a weak D call TRBD1 (6 bases). The CDR3 spans 14 residues. V lost 6 bases and J lost 4, with 16 bases in between. Germline V gene lookup returns CDR1 MDHEN and CDR2 SYDVKM. CDR3 residues: CASRNHGQPYEQYF. CDR3 nucleotide sequence: TGTGCCAGCAGGAATCATGGACAGCCGTACGAGCAGTACTTC.

The rearrangement joins TRBV5-4 to TRBJ1-2; unclear D gene. The CDR3 is 14 residues long. Germline CDR1 SGHNT, CDR2 YYREEE (reference sequence). Trimming removed 4 bases from V and 7 bases from J, with 17 bases in between. CDR3 nucleotide sequence: TGTGCCAGCAGCATGGGGTTTCAGGCCATTGGCTACACCTTC. Translating it yields CASSMGFQAIGYTF.

The chain has TRBV5-4 and TRBJ1-3; D is ambiguous. Germline V gene data show CDR1 as SGHNT and CDR2 as YYREEE (reference sequence). The V gene lost 1 base and the J gene lost 4 bases, with 3 bases spanning the gap. The length of the CDR3 is 12 residues. The CDR3 sequence: CASSLSGNTIYF. The CDR3 region has the DNA TGTGCCAGCAGCTTGTCGGGAAACACCATATATTTT.

This clone has more than one count but fewer than ten. CDR3 coding DNA: TGTGCCAGCAGTGGGGGACTGATCTACGAGCAGTACTTC. Translating it yields CASSGGLIYEQYF. The rearrangement links TRBV2 to TRBJ2-7; tentatively, D is TRBD2 (6 bases). This CDR3 is built from 13 residues. CDR1 is SNHLY, CDR2 FYNNEI, per germline. The germline V and J ends were trimmed by 4 bases and 3 bases, with 10 bases remaining between them.

In this sample, this clone turned up once. The CDR3 DNA reads TGCGCCAGCAGCTTGGTGCAGGCCGGCGGGGGTGAGCAGTTCTTC. This codes for CASSLVQAGGGEQFF. The genes are TRBV5-1 and TRBJ2-1, with 7 positions matching TRBD2. With V trimmed by 0 bases and J by 9 bases, 9 bases remained unmatched. The CDR3 is 15 residues long. The germline gives CDR1 SGHRS, CDR2 YFSETQ.

The J gene is TRBJ2-7, the V gene TRBV6-1; D remains ambiguous. Germline assignment: CDR1 MNHNS and CDR2 SASEGT. The CDR3 length is 14 residues. The V gene lost 4 bases and the J gene lost 7 bases, with 17 bases spanning the gap. The CDR3 spells CASSGLAATGEQYF. The CDR3 DNA reads as TGTGCCAGCAGTGGGCTTGCCGCTACCGGGGAGCAGTACTTC.

In DNA, the CDR3 is TGTGCCAGTAGTATTAGGGCAGGGGGTTTTCACACCGGGGAGCTGTTTTTT. Protein product: CASSIRAGGFHTGELFF. V is TRBV19 and J is TRBJ2-2; 7 bases align to TRBD1. The V gene's germline CDR1 is LNHDA and CDR2 SQIVND (reference sequence). With V trimmed by 3 bases and J by 3 bases, 10 bases remained unmatched. CDR3 size: 17 residues.

The chain joins TRBV6-5 to TRBJ1-4, with TRBD1 identical over 8 bases. The J segment lost 8 bases and the V segment lost 5 bases, leaving 7 bases of the junction unmatched. Germline V gene sequence: CDR1 MNHEY, CDR2 SVGAGI. The CDR3 has 14 residues. CDR3 region: CASSPGGMGEKLFF. The DNA of the CDR3 is TGTGCCAGCAGTCCAGGGGGCATGGGCGAAAAACTGTTTTTT.

The chain's CDR3 is CASSSGQIYEQYF. CDR3 bases: TGTGCCAGCAGCTCGGGACAGATCTACGAGCAGTACTTC. The V call is TRBV7-8, the J call TRBJ2-7; 7 bases agree with TRBD1. Looked up from germline, CDR1 is SGHVS and CDR2 is FQNEAQ. The V segment lost 4 bases and the J segment 3 bases; nucleotides outside the gene matches: 3. The CDR3 is 13 amino acids.